These 19 T cell receptor beta chains originate from one sample sequenced in a study of blood T cell repertoires in COVID-19 (dated by TCRdb to about 2020). Library generation was performed with the immunoSEQ multiplex PCR assay. TCRdb mirrors the immuneACCESS table, restricted to in-frame sequences. Some clones are absent from its copies; in checked studies, under half trace to an unresolved V gene, and the reason for the others is unknown. This sample lists hundreds of thousands of clones; about nine tenths were detected once. The ten top clones hold 10% to 15% of the sample. Sequencing was performed on peripheral blood. The receptors originated from a woman between 50 and 59 years old with COVID-19, enrolled during active disease.

This clone appeared a few times. This chain links TRBV9 with TRBJ2-5, with 8 bases aligning to TRBD2. This CDR3 spans 14 amino acids. The V gene end was trimmed by 3 bases and the J gene end by 5 bases; junction bases not matched to a gene: 6. Germline loops: CDR1 SGDLS, CDR2 YYNGEE. The chain's CDR3 is CASSAGTSGETQYF. The DNA for the CDR3 is TGTGCCAGCAGCGCCGGGACTAGTGGGGAGACCCAGTACTTC.

The rearrangement links TRBV18 to TRBJ1-2, with TRBD1 as a possible D gene (5 bases). Trimming cost V 6 bases and J 8 bases, with 22 bases left between them. Germline CDR1 and CDR2: KGHSH and LQKENI. The CDR3 spans 15 residues. The CDR3 reads CASSPPVRDGSGYTF. In DNA, the CDR3 is TGTGCCAGCTCTCCCCCGGTCAGGGATGGTTCGGGCTACACCTTC.

CDR3 coding DNA: TGTGCCAGCAGCTTGACCCCGAGCTCCTACGAGCAGTACTTC. This codes for CASSLTPSSYEQYF. The chain uses TRBV5-4 and TRBJ2-7; no clear D gene. Between the trimmed V and J ends, which lost 1 base and 0 bases, there was a span of 8 bases. Germline V CDR1 and CDR2: SGHNT, YYREEE (reference sequence). The CDR3 extends over 14 amino acids. The whole variable domain, filled in from reference TRBV5-4 and TRBJ2-7, reads ETGVTQSPTHLIKTRGQQVTLRCSSQSGHNTVSWYQQALGQGPQFIFQYYREEENGRGNFPPRFSGLQFPNYSSELNVNALELDDSALYLCASSLTPSSYEQYFGPGTRLTVT.

This clone has a handful of counts. This chain links TRBV30 with TRBJ1-6, with 7 bases lining up with TRBD1. The CDR3 sequence is 15 residues long. Germline loops: CDR1 GTSNPN, CDR2 SVGIG (reference sequence). V lost 4 bases, J lost 8 bases, and 11 bases stayed unmatched. The CDR3 protein is CAWKRRDRAYSPLHF. The CDR3 nucleotides are TGTGCCTGGAAAAGGCGAGACAGGGCTTATTCACCCCTCCACTTT.

This chain links TRBV5-6 with TRBJ2-4, with D tentatively TRBD1 (6 bases). The germline gives CDR1 SGHDT, CDR2 YYEEEE. The CDR3 contains 15 residues. Trimming left V 0 bases short and J 3 bases short, with 10 bases between. DNA of the CDR3: TGTGCCAGCAGCTTGGTGACAGGTAGCAAAAACATTCAGTACTTC. Its translation is CASSLVTGSKNIQYF.

The rearrangement links TRBV7-9 to TRBJ1-1; D ambiguous. Germline assignment: CDR1 SEHNR and CDR2 FQNEAQ (reference sequence). The CDR3 extends over 13 amino acids. Deletions cut 1 base from V and 3 bases from J, with 6 bases between. The CDR3: CASSLVPDTEAFF. The DNA for the CDR3 is TGTGCCAGCAGCTTAGTACCAGACACTGAAGCTTTCTTT.

The V and J genes are TRBV27 and TRBJ2-7, with 8 bases matching TRBD1. Looked up from germline, CDR1 is MNHEY and CDR2 is SMNVEV (reference sequence). V trimming: 6 bases; J trimming: 5 bases; junction bases outside the gene matches: 6. The CDR3 sequence is 13 residues long. CDR3 DNA: TGTGCCAGCAGGAACAGGGGGACCGACGAGCAGTACTTC. It yields the protein CASRNRGTDEQYF.

This chain connects TRBV5-6 to TRBJ2-1; 8 positions match TRBD2. The germline gives CDR1 SGHDT, CDR2 YYEEEE. The CDR3 is 13 residues long. V shed 4 bases and J 4 bases; nucleotides not matched to a gene: 1. In nucleotides, the CDR3 is TGTGCCAGCAGCCGGGGGGGATACAATGAGCAGTTCTTC. This gives the protein CASSRGGYNEQFF.

This clone was observed a handful of times. The V call is TRBV29-1, the J call TRBJ1-5, with D maybe TRBD1 (5 bases). Germline V gene lookup returns CDR1 SQVTM and CDR2 ANQGSEA. The CDR3 has 13 residues. With 4 bases removed from V and 5 bases from J, the gap between germline ends came to 12 bases. CDR3 in amino acids: CSVGAGTHQPQHF. The CDR3 bases are TGCAGCGTTGGGGCAGGGACTCATCAGCCCCAGCATTTT.

The rearrangement uses TRBV9 and TRBJ2-5; the D gene is possibly TRBD2 (5 bases). V lost 2 bases, J lost 0 bases, and 8 bases lay in between. The germline CDR1 and CDR2 sequences are SGDLS and YYNGEE. This CDR3 comprises 14 residues. Written as DNA, the CDR3 is TGTGCCAGCAGCGTTACGGGGTACCAAGAGACCCAGTACTTC. This sequence encodes CASSVTGYQETQYF.

V is TRBV19 and J is TRBJ2-1; D is ambiguous. The germline V gene encodes CDR1 LNHDA and CDR2 SQIVND (reference sequence). This CDR3 has 11 amino acids. Between the trimmed V and J ends, which lost 6 bases and 10 bases, there was a span of 10 bases. The CDR3 DNA sequence: TGTGCCAGTAGCTTAGAATCGGAGCAGTTCTTC. Translating it yields CASSLESEQFF.

This chain uses TRBV5-6 with TRBJ1-6, with D possibly matching TRBD1 (5 bases). The CDR3 has 15 residues. The ends were cut back, 3 bases at V and 5 bases at J, with 12 bases in the middle. Germline V gene data show CDR1 as SGHDT and CDR2 as YYEEEE. The CDR3 coding sequence is TGTGCCAGCAGCTCATGGGGCTGGGATAATTCACCCCTCCACTTT. It encodes CASSSWGWDNSPLHF. Looking up the rest from reference TRBV5-6 and TRBJ1-6 gives the full variable domain: DAGVTQSPTHLIKTRGQQVTLRCSPKSGHDTVSWYQQALGQGPQFIFQYYEEEERQRGNFPDRFSGHQFPNYSSELNVNALLLGDSALYLCASSSWGWDNSPLHFGNGTRLTVT.

The rearrangement uses TRBV23-1 and TRBJ1-2, with 7 bases matching TRBD1. TRBV23-1 is recorded as an ORF, its role being uncertain. J lost 5 bases, V lost 6 bases, and 6 bases had no gene match. This CDR3 contains 13 residues. The CDR3 loop is CASRPNRGYGYTF. The DNA of the CDR3 is TGCGCCAGCAGACCGAACAGGGGTTATGGCTACACCTTC.

The J gene is TRBJ2-1, the V gene TRBV11-2; tentative D call: TRBD2 (7 bases). This CDR3 has 16 amino acids. Germline loops: CDR1 SGHAT, CDR2 FQNNGV. The V gene lost 5 bases and the J gene lost 5 bases, with 19 bases spanning the gap. CDR3 protein: CASSLLGGRGHNEQFF. As DNA, the CDR3 is TGTGCCAGCAGCCTCCTCGGGGGGCGGGGCCACAATGAGCAGTTCTTC.

CDR3 loop: CAWKYQGVKKLFF. As DNA, the CDR3 is TGTGCCTGGAAATACCAGGGGGTCAAAAAACTGTTTTTT. V is TRBV30 and J is TRBJ1-4, with 7 nucleotides matching TRBD1. Germline trimming cut 4 bases from V and 9 bases from J; bases unmatched to any gene: 8. The CDR3 loop spans 13 amino acids. The germline CDR1 and CDR2 sequences are GTSNPN and SVGIG (reference sequence).

The chain uses TRBV21-1 and TRBJ2-3; TRBD2, the table's D call, was not compared with the DNA. TRBV21-1 is marked as a pseudogene. This CDR3 comprises 14 residues. CDR3 nucleotide sequence: TGTGCCAGCAGCAACGAGGGTAGCACAGATACGCAGTATTTT. As protein: CASSNEGSTDTQYF.

This chain uses TRBV7-9 with TRBJ1-6; TRBD1 aligns across 7 bases. Trimming took 3 bases from V and 6 from J; bases not matched to a gene: 5. The germline CDR1 and CDR2 sequences are SEHNR and FQNEAQ (reference sequence). The CDR3 spans 15 residues. The CDR3 DNA reads TGTGCCAGCAGCTTTAGACAGGGAATTAATTCACCCCTCCACTTT. Protein product: CASSFRQGINSPLHF.

The V call is TRBV7-9, the J call TRBJ1-1; no firm D call. Germline-derived CDR1 and CDR2 are SEHNR and FQNEAQ (reference sequence). V lost 6 bases and J 0 bases, leaving 8 bases between the germline ends. CDR3 size: 13 residues. DNA for the CDR3: TGTGCCAGCAGTCCCCGTATGAACACTGAAGCTTTCTTT. This encodes CASSPRMNTEAFF.

The chain carries TRBV7-2 and TRBJ2-5, with a tentative D call TRBD2 (5 bases). The CDR3 is made up of 16 amino acids. The germline V gene encodes CDR1 SGHTA and CDR2 FQGNSA. V lost 5 bases and J 5 bases, leaving 21 bases between the germline ends. CDR3 residues: CASSPQVSRVGETQYF. CDR3 bases: TGTGCCAGCAGCCCCCAGGTGTCGAGGGTGGGGGAGACCCAGTACTTC.